The next 18 T cell receptor beta chains were all read from a single sample in a study of T cell responses to AZD1222 COVID-19 vaccine. Generated by immunoSEQ multiplex PCR, the TCRdb table keeps only in-frame clones and is missing some. The data hold more than 140,000 clones, with about 93% observed a single time. Sequenced material: peripheral blood, taken on day 0 of AZD1222 vaccination. These receptors were taken from an adult in good health.

V is TRBV5-6 and J is TRBJ1-2, with TRBD1 matching 10 bases. Germline assignment: CDR1 SGHDT and CDR2 YYEEEE. V was clipped by 1 base and J by 7 bases; unmatched bases: 4. This CDR3 is 14 amino acids long. The CDR3 nucleotides read TGTGCCAGCAGCTTGCCCGGGACAGGGGCTGGCTACACCTTC. Encoded protein: CASSLPGTGAGYTF.

V and J are TRBV28 and TRBJ1-2; D may be TRBD1 (6 bases). Germline lookup yields CDR1 MDHEN and CDR2 SYDVKM. Trimming removed 3 bases from V and 5 bases from J, with 13 bases in between. The CDR3 is made up of 14 amino acids. The CDR3 sequence is CASSFGEGVYGYTF. DNA of the CDR3: TGTGCCAGCAGTTTCGGCGAGGGGGTGTATGGCTACACCTTC.

In the case of this clone: Compared with germline, one end of the junction differs, possibly owing to a read error. The chain employs TRBV5-1 and TRBJ2-5; 9 positions agree with TRBD2. The CDR3 spans 17 residues. Looked up from germline, CDR1 is SGHRS and CDR2 is YFSETQ. The CDR3 loop is CASTQKRAGGDQETQYF. CDR3 nucleotide sequence: TGCGCCAGCACCCAAAAAAGAGCGGGAGGCGACCAGGAGACCCAGTACTTC.

Only one count was recorded for this clone. The chain employs TRBV20-1 and TRBJ2-7; no clear D. The CDR3 sequence is 13 residues long. Germline values: CDR1 DFQATT, CDR2 SNEGSKA (reference sequence). The V gene lost 3 bases and the J gene lost 3 bases, with 12 bases spanning the gap. CDR3 in DNA: TGCAGTGCTAGTACCGGACCGTACTACGAGCAGTACTTC. Residues: CSASTGPYYEQYF.

The rearrangement uses TRBV10-2 and TRBJ2-1; D may correspond to TRBD1 or TRBD2 (5 bases each). Germline V gene data show CDR1 as WSHSY and CDR2 as SAAADI. The CDR3 loop spans 16 amino acids. V dropped 6 bases and J dropped 4 bases, with 19 bases sitting between them. The CDR3 region is CASSPSGSGQYNEQFF. The CDR3, as DNA: TGCGCCAGCAGCCCCTCTGGGAGCGGACAATACAATGAGCAGTTCTTC.

The V gene is TRBV28, the J gene TRBJ2-7; D tentatively reads TRBD1 or TRBD2 (5 bases each). Germline V CDR1 and CDR2: MDHEN, SYDVKM. The CDR3 covers 14 residues. V was shortened by 8 bases and J by 7 bases, with 21 bases between the two germline ends. DNA of the CDR3: TGTGCCAGCTCCTCCGGGGCCTACTCGGGGGAGCAGTACTTC. It codes for CASSSGAYSGEQYF.

There are a few counts of this clone. For the CDR3, the DNA is TGTGCCAGTAGTAAACAGGGCAGTTTTTCCTCCTACAATGAGCAGTTCTTC. This codes for CASSKQGSFSSYNEQFF. The chain uses TRBV19 and TRBJ2-1; D is perhaps TRBD1 (6 bases). Trimming pared 4 bases from V and 0 bases from J, leaving 16 bases between. The CDR3 runs to 17 residues. Germline values: CDR1 LNHDA, CDR2 SQIVND (reference sequence).

The rearrangement joins TRBV6-2 or TRBV6-3 to TRBJ2-3; perhaps D is TRBD1 or TRBD2 (5 bases each). The V end was cut by 6 bases, the J end by 7 bases, with 14 bases between. CDR3 length: 13 residues. Looked up from germline, CDR1 is MNHEY and CDR2 is SVGEGT. CDR3 amino acids: CASSPGRLYTQYF. CDR3 DNA: TGTGCCAGCAGCCCGGGACGCCTGTATACGCAGTATTTT.

V usage is TRBV6-5 and J usage is TRBJ1-1, with a weak D call TRBD1 (6 bases). V was pared by 5 bases and J by 14 bases, with 18 bases between. Germline lookup yields CDR1 MNHEY and CDR2 SVGAGI. The CDR3 length is 12 residues. The CDR3: CASSTEQGSTFF. CDR3 bases: TGTGCCAGCAGTACTGAACAGGGATCGACCTTCTTT.

The V and J genes are TRBV6-5 and TRBJ2-7; a possible D gene is TRBD2 (6 bases). This CDR3 is built from 15 residues. Germline CDR1 and CDR2: MNHEY and SVGAGI. Between the trimmed V and J ends, which lost 5 bases and 1 base, there was a span of 15 bases. The CDR3 is CASSRDSLESYEQYF. The CDR3 region has the DNA TGTGCCAGCAGTCGGGACTCCCTGGAATCCTACGAGCAGTACTTC.

The chain links TRBV6-5 to TRBJ2-5, with 7 bases fitting TRBD1. Germline loops: CDR1 MNHEY, CDR2 SVGAGI. V shed 6 bases and J 2 bases; nucleotides not matched to a gene: 6. The CDR3 length is 14 residues. The CDR3 bases are TGTGCCAGCAGACAGGGGATGGCACAAGAGACCCAGTACTTC. Its protein is CASRQGMAQETQYF.

The rearrangement joins TRBV11-2 to TRBJ1-2; the match to TRBD1 covers 7 bases. V gave up 4 bases and J gave up 7 bases; unmatched junction bases: 12. Germline-derived CDR1 and CDR2 are SGHAT and FQNNGV. This CDR3 is built from 15 residues. In DNA, the CDR3 is TGTGCCAGCAGCTCCCCCCGAGACAGGGAGGGTGGCTACACCTTC. It specifies CASSSPRDREGGYTF.

This chain joins TRBV14 and TRBJ2-5, with D unclear. The V gene lost 1 base and the J gene lost 1 base, with 4 bases spanning the gap. The CDR3 loop spans 13 amino acids. Germline CDR1 and CDR2: SGHDN and FVKESK. The chain's CDR3 is CASSQGAQETQYF. In DNA form, the CDR3 reads TGTGCCAGCAGCCAAGGGGCCCAAGAGACCCAGTACTTC.

The V and J genes are TRBV18 and TRBJ2-7; D perhaps matches TRBD1 (6 bases). CDR1 is KGHSH, CDR2 LQKENI, per germline. The CDR3 has 13 amino acids. Trimming took 3 bases from V and 5 from J, leaving 11 bases between them. The CDR3 sequence is CASSPNNRDEQYF. In DNA form, the CDR3 reads TGTGCCAGCTCACCTAATAACAGGGACGAGCAGTACTTC.

This chain connects TRBV5-6 to TRBJ1-2; D is uncertain. Germline assignment: CDR1 SGHDT and CDR2 YYEEEE. Trimming left V 1 base short and J 4 bases short, with 11 bases between. This CDR3 is 14 amino acids long. The CDR3 region is CASSLLTGIYGYTF. CDR3 sequence (DNA): TGTGCCAGCAGCTTGCTTACCGGGATCTATGGCTACACCTTC.

The chain employs TRBV7-8 and TRBJ2-1; possible D gene TRBD2, 6 bases. CDR3 length: 15 amino acids. Trimming shortened V by 5 bases and J by 8 bases, and 19 bases separated the two germline ends. Germline-derived CDR1 and CDR2 are SGHVS and FQNEAQ. Here the CDR3 reads CASSLASVGIDEQFF. The CDR3 DNA reads TGTGCCAGCAGCCTCGCTAGCGTAGGAATCGATGAGCAGTTCTTC.

This clone was seen just once. The chain carries TRBV12-3 or TRBV12-4 and TRBJ1-2; D not resolved. The V end was cut by 7 bases, the J end by 8 bases, with 14 bases between. The CDR3 spans 12 residues. CDR3 protein: CASNSLTDGYTF. The CDR3 DNA reads TGTGCCAGCAACTCCCTTACAGACGGCTACACCTTC.

This rearrangement joins TRBV6-5 to TRBJ1-3; D is unclear. This CDR3 is 12 amino acids long. The germline gives CDR1 MNHEY, CDR2 SVGAGI. Trimming pared 2 bases from V and 13 bases from J, leaving 12 bases between. CDR3 in DNA: TGTGCCAGCAGTTACGCGCCTAGAAAGATATATTTT. Translated, it gives CASSYAPRKIYF.